The 22 T cell receptor beta chains below all came from one sample that was sequenced in a study of T-cell reconstitution after alpha-beta-depleted transplantation in children. The TCRbeta library incorporated unique molecular identifiers. Using its own MiXCR run on the PCR reads, TCRdb lists one record per CDR3 protein. The sample contains 380,000 or so distinct CDR3 sequences, 13% of which appear only once. The starting material was PBMCs, obtained from the stem cell graft. These receptors were obtained from a human donor who donated a stem cell graft to a child with Fanconi anemia.

Ten or more counts support this clonotype. CDR3 protein: CASSPGLPDTQYF. The DNA for the CDR3 is TGTGCCAGCAGCCCGGGACTTCCAGATACGCAGTATTTT. The chain recombines TRBV7-9 with TRBJ2-3; possible D gene TRBD2, 6 bases. Trimming shortened V by 5 bases and J by 4 bases, and 10 bases separated the two germline ends. The CDR3 has 13 residues. CDR1 and CDR2 (germline): SEHNR, FQNEAQ (reference sequence).

This clonotype occurred many times. V is TRBV9 and J is TRBJ2-3; D gene unclear. This CDR3 contains 15 residues. V was trimmed by 4 bases and J by 6 bases, leaving 18 bases between them. From germline, CDR1 is SGDLS and CDR2 YYNGEE. DNA for the CDR3: TGTGCCAGCAGCACGCGCGGCTTTAAGGGTGATACGCAGTATTTT. It is translated as CASSTRGFKGDTQYF.

A few counts support this clonotype. The rearrangement uses TRBV18 and TRBJ2-1; 7 bases line up with TRBD2. CDR1 is KGHSH and CDR2 is LQKENI in the germline V gene. The CDR3 extends over 15 amino acids. Germline trimming cut 1 base from V and 4 bases from J; bases unmatched to any gene: 4. DNA for the CDR3: TGTGCCAGCTCACCACTCGCGGGGGTTTACAATGAGCAGTTCTTC. This codes for CASSPLAGVYNEQFF.

This clonotype was seen only a few times. The CDR3 sequence is CASSPDGVVGYTF. The CDR3 nucleotides read TGTGCCAGCAGTCCGGACGGCGTTGTGGGCTACACCTTC. The rearrangement links TRBV12-3 or TRBV12-4 to TRBJ1-2; D gene ambiguous. V lost 5 bases, J lost 8 bases, and 15 bases lay in between. This CDR3 has 13 residues.

The J gene is TRBJ2-5, the V gene TRBV25-1; D gene ambiguous. CDR3 length equals 14 residues. Deletions cut 5 bases from V and 2 bases from J, with 12 bases between. CDR1 is MGHDK, CDR2 SYGVNS, per germline. Written as DNA, the CDR3 is TGTGCCAGCAGTCATTGGGGATCGCAAGAGACCCAGTACTTC. This gives the protein CASSHWGSQETQYF.

This clonotype was counted many times. The genes are TRBV28 and TRBJ1-1; D is ambiguous. CDR1 is MDHEN and CDR2 is SYDVKM in the germline V gene. The CDR3 consists of 13 residues. V was pared by 5 bases and J by 3 bases, with 10 bases between. This chain's CDR3 is CASSLRRDTEAFF. CDR3 bases: TGTGCCAGCAGTCTCCGGAGGGACACTGAAGCTTTCTTT.

In this sample, this clonotype turned up many times. The V call is TRBV2, the J call TRBJ2-3; weak D call: TRBD2 (6 bases). V was shortened by 6 bases and J by 6 bases, with 13 bases between the two germline ends. The CDR3 extends over 13 amino acids. The germline CDR1 and CDR2 sequences are SNHLY and FYNNEI. The CDR3 bases are TGTGCCAGCAGCGTGGGGGGATCGGATACGCAGTATTTT. Amino acids: CASSVGGSDTQYF.

Only a few counts were recorded for this clonotype. The CDR3 bases are TGTGCCTACGGGACTCTTAAGAGCTCCTACAATGAGCAGTTCTTC. It is translated as CAYGTLKSSYNEQFF. The chain links TRBV2 to TRBJ2-1; weak D call: TRBD2 (6 bases). Per the germline V gene, CDR1 is SNHLY and CDR2 is FYNNEI. Between the trimmed V and J ends, which lost 11 bases and 0 bases, there was a span of 17 bases. CDR3 length equals 15 residues.

In its sample, this clonotype was seen many times. The chain couples TRBV10-3 to TRBJ1-3; 7 positions agree with TRBD1. The CDR3 covers 14 residues. Germline V gene lookup returns CDR1 ENHRY and CDR2 SYGVKD. V gave up 10 bases and J gave up 2 bases; unmatched junction bases: 8. The CDR3 protein is CATWTGLTGNTIYF. CDR3 DNA sequence: TGTGCCACCTGGACAGGTTTAACTGGAAACACCATATATTTT.

This clonotype was detected a few times. V gene TRBV6-1 combines with J gene TRBJ2-7; 7 bases align to TRBD1. This CDR3 is built from 14 residues. V shed 6 bases, J shed 4 bases, and the junction held 9 bases outside the gene matches. The V gene's germline CDR1 is MNHNS and CDR2 SASEGT. CDR3 coding DNA: TGTGCCAGCAGGGGACCGGGACAGAGTTACGAGCAGTACTTC. Translating it yields CASRGPGQSYEQYF.

This clonotype appeared a few times. The genes are TRBV28 and TRBJ2-3, with 12 nucleotides matching TRBD2. Germline V gene sequence: CDR1 MDHEN, CDR2 SYDVKM. This CDR3 is built from 16 residues. With V trimmed by 2 bases and J by 5 bases, 5 bases remained unmatched. The CDR3 nucleotides read TGTGCCAGCAGTTTACGTCTAGCGGGGGGGCGAGATACGCAGTATTTT. Protein product: CASSLRLAGGRDTQYF.

There are a few counts of this clonotype. V and J are TRBV30 and TRBJ2-1; D unclear. This CDR3 is 12 amino acids long. The V end lost 0 bases, the J end lost 8 bases, and 8 bases lay between the germline ends. From germline, CDR1 is GTSNPN and CDR2 SVGIG (reference sequence). The CDR3 nucleotides are TGTGCCTGGAGTGTACGAGCGTATGAGCAGTTCTTC. This encodes CAWSVRAYEQFF.

This clonotype has a count of ten or more. This chain joins TRBV7-9 and TRBJ2-7; perhaps TRBD1 as D (6 bases). V shed 4 bases and J shed 1 base, with 8 bases lying between them. This CDR3 comprises 13 residues. Germline V gene lookup returns CDR1 SEHNR and CDR2 FQNEAQ (reference sequence). The CDR3 DNA reads as TGTGCCAGCAGCTCCGGACAGTCCTACGAGCAGTACTTC. Amino acid sequence: CASSSGQSYEQYF.

This chain connects TRBV15 to TRBJ2-5; D call uncertain. Trimming removed 0 bases at V and 5 bases at J, with 4 bases between. Germline V gene sequence: CDR1 LNHNV, CDR2 YYDKDF (reference sequence). There are 12 residues in the CDR3. For the CDR3, the DNA is TGTGCCACCAGCAGAGAAGGGGAGACCCAGTACTTC. It specifies CATSREGETQYF.

This clonotype showed up just a few times. V is TRBV6-2 or TRBV6-3 and J is TRBJ2-7; 8 bases align to TRBD1. The germline CDR1 and CDR2 sequences are MNHEY and SVGEGT. With V trimmed by 6 bases and J by 2 bases, 9 bases remained unmatched. This CDR3 is built from 15 residues. The CDR3 loop reads CASSSGQVIPYEQYF. The CDR3 nucleotides read TGTGCCAGCAGCTCGGGACAGGTTATTCCCTACGAGCAGTACTTC.

Only a few counts were recorded for this clonotype. The chain combines TRBV7-2 with TRBJ2-1, with 10 bases fitting TRBD1. This CDR3 contains 15 residues. V was clipped by 5 bases and J by 4 bases; unmatched bases: 5. Per germline, CDR1 SGHTA and CDR2 FQGNSA. CDR3 sequence reads: CASSHGQGGYNEQFF. CDR3 bases: TGTGCCAGCAGCCACGGACAGGGGGGATACAATGAGCAGTTCTTC. Full variable domain (outside the CDR3, taken from reference TRBV7-2 and TRBJ2-1): GAGVSQSPSNKVTEKGKDVELRCDPISGHTALYWYRQSLGQGLEFLIYFQGNSAPDKSGLPSDRFSAERTGGSVSTLTIQRTQQEDSAVYLCASSHGQGGYNEQFFGPGTRLTVL.

This clonotype was detected a few times. This chain joins TRBV7-2 and TRBJ2-5, with D perhaps being TRBD1 or TRBD2 (7 bases each). The CDR3 has 15 residues. The germline V gene encodes CDR1 SGHTA and CDR2 FQGNSA. Trimming shortened V by 5 bases and J by 2 bases, and 15 bases separated the two germline ends. The CDR3 nucleotides are TGTGCCAGCAGCGTCCAGGGGGGGATACAAGAGACCCAGTACTTC. As protein: CASSVQGGIQETQYF.

This clonotype was seen at least ten times. This chain links TRBV6-2 or TRBV6-3 with TRBJ2-2; TRBD1 agrees at 8 bases. This CDR3 has 14 amino acids. V shed 7 bases, J shed 8 bases, and the junction held 9 bases outside the gene matches. Per germline, CDR1 MNHEY and CDR2 SVGEGT. The CDR3 is CASTWTGSPGELFF. Here the CDR3 DNA reads TGTGCCAGCACTTGGACAGGGTCACCGGGGGAGCTGTTTTTT.

V and J are TRBV14 and TRBJ2-2, with a possible D match to TRBD1 (5 bases). CDR1 is SGHDN and CDR2 is FVKESK in the germline V gene. The CDR3 spans 16 residues. V lost 3 bases to trimming and J lost 0 bases, with 11 bases between them. CDR3 region: CASSQLGHPNTGELFF. The CDR3 DNA sequence: TGTGCCAGCAGCCAGCTTGGACACCCGAACACCGGGGAGCTGTTTTTT.

This clonotype appeared many times. The gene calls are TRBV5-1 and TRBJ1-4; 7 bases map to TRBD1. The CDR3 loop spans 16 amino acids. V was pared by 4 bases and J by 7 bases, with 13 bases of the junction left unmatched. Germline CDR1 is SGHRS and CDR2 is YFSETQ. The chain's CDR3 is CASSRTGVMSGEKLFF. CDR3 bases: TGCGCCAGCAGCCGGACAGGAGTCATGAGCGGTGAAAAACTGTTTTTT.

This chain links TRBV28 with TRBJ2-7; no reliable D call. The V and J ends lost 6 bases and 0 bases respectively, with 6 bases between them. The germline V gene encodes CDR1 MDHEN and CDR2 SYDVKM. The CDR3 totals 12 residues. The CDR3 nucleotides are TGTGCCAGCAGCATGACCTCCTACGAGCAGTACTTC. This encodes CASSMTSYEQYF.

This chain links TRBV28 with TRBJ2-3; D remains unclear. V dropped 6 bases and J dropped 8 bases, with 21 bases sitting between them. In germline, CDR1 is MDHEN, CDR2 SYDVKM. The CDR3 is made up of 15 amino acids. Here the CDR3 reads CASSPSTDPTGTQYF. CDR3 sequence (DNA): TGTGCCAGCAGCCCTTCGACGGACCCCACTGGTACGCAGTATTTT. Full variable domain (missing parts from reference TRBV28 and TRBJ2-3): DVKVTQSSRYLVKRTGEKVFLECVQDMDHENMFWYRQDPGLGLRLIYFSYDVKMKEKGDIPEGYSVSREKKERFSLILESASTNQTSMYLCASSPSTDPTGTQYFGPGTRLTVL.